This T cell receptor (beta chain) was sequenced in a study of blood T cell repertoires in COVID-19. For the study at large: Specimens from acute and convalescent COVID-19 originated in the United States, Italy and Spain. From T cells, B-cell-depleted T cells, or PBMCs came the material, which was cDNA or gDNA.

Original handling: Scientists estimated how many nucleated cells there were by amplifying reference gene primers. Libraries were prepared by immunoSEQ multiplex PCR; TCRdb keeps only in-frame clonotypes and omits some of them. V, J and clone size derive from that table, while D and trimming were established from the DNA sequence. Of roughly 87,000 clones listed, around 72% are singletons. The sample consisted of peripheral blood. The sequence was collected from an elderly woman with acute or convalescent COVID-19.

The CDR3: CASSPPTGVNTEAFF. CDR3 sequence (DNA): TGTGCCAGCAGCCCCCCGACAGGAGTGAACACTGAAGCTTTCTTT. V and J are TRBV7-9 and TRBJ1-1; tentative D call: TRBD1 (6 bases). Germline CDR1 reads SEHNR; CDR2 reads FQNEAQ (reference sequence). CDR3 length: 15 residues. V lost 5 bases and J 0 bases, leaving 13 bases between the germline ends.